A single sample gave rise to the 9 T cell receptor beta chains below, sequenced in a study of cytomegalovirus exposure and HLA in healthy donors. Profiled with immunoSEQ multiplex PCR; TCRdb holds only in-frame clones, not every one. The table has tens of thousands of clones, roughly 92% seen once. Sequenced material: PBMCs. All receptors come from a woman aged 30 to 39 in good health and CMV-seropositive.

This sequence joins TRBV20-1 and TRBJ2-1; a possible D gene is TRBD2 (6 bases). CDR3 length: 10 residues. V was shortened by 0 bases and J by 15 bases, with 9 bases between the two germline ends. CDR1 and CDR2 from the germline V gene are DFQATT and SNEGSKA (reference sequence). CDR3 nucleotide sequence: TGCAGTGCTAGAGATAGCGGCGGGTTCTTC. Translation: CSARDSGGFF.

The chain joins TRBV4-3 to TRBJ2-3; a possible D gene is TRBD2 (6 bases). The CDR3 extends over 14 amino acids. Between the trimmed V and J ends, which lost 4 bases and 0 bases, there was a span of 8 bases. The germline gives CDR1 LGHNA, CDR2 YSLEER. CDR3 amino acids: CASSRDSSTDTQYF. CDR3 in DNA: TGCGCCAGCAGCCGGGACTCTAGCACAGATACGCAGTATTTT.

The V call is TRBV9, the J call TRBJ1-2; no clear D. This CDR3 has 14 residues. V lost 0 bases and J 4 bases, leaving 10 bases between the germline ends. Germline CDR1 is SGDLS and CDR2 is YYNGEE. The CDR3 loop reads CASSVERVGYGYTF. Written as DNA, the CDR3 is TGTGCCAGCAGCGTAGAGCGAGTAGGCTATGGCTACACCTTC.

The chain couples TRBV28 to TRBJ2-1; the D gene is possibly TRBD2 (6 bases). The ends were cut back, 3 bases at V and 3 bases at J, with 21 bases in the middle. The CDR3 extends over 18 amino acids. Germline V gene lookup returns CDR1 MDHEN and CDR2 SYDVKM. The DNA of the CDR3 is TGTGCCAGCAGTTTGGGTCAAAGGGGCGGGATAATCTACAATGAGCAGTTCTTC. This sequence encodes CASSLGQRGGIIYNEQFF. Full variable domain (rest looked up from reference TRBV28 and TRBJ2-1): DVKVTQSSRYLVKRTGEKVFLECVQDMDHENMFWYRQDPGLGLRLIYFSYDVKMKEKGDIPEGYSVSREKKERFSLILESASTNQTSMYLCASSLGQRGGIIYNEQFFGPGTRLTVL.

The chain employs TRBV28 and TRBJ1-2, with unresolved D. The CDR3 contains 12 residues. From germline, CDR1 is MDHEN and CDR2 SYDVKM. The V gene lost 6 bases and the J gene lost 7 bases, with 12 bases spanning the gap. CDR3 bases: TGTGCCAGCAGGAGAGACATTACTGGCTACACCTTC. It specifies CASRRDITGYTF.

V gene TRBV19 combines with J gene TRBJ2-3; 9 positions match TRBD1. The CDR3 covers 14 residues. The germline CDR1 and CDR2 sequences are LNHDA and SQIVND (reference sequence). V dropped 8 bases and J dropped 7; count of bases not matched to a gene: 10. CDR3 residues: CASSPGTGWNTQYF. The CDR3, as DNA: TGTGCCAGTTCCCCCGGGACAGGGTGGAATACGCAGTATTTT.

This chain connects TRBV30 to TRBJ1-4; D not resolved. Germline-derived CDR1 and CDR2 are GTSNPN and SVGIG (reference sequence). V lost 5 bases and J lost 7, with 17 bases in between. The CDR3 sequence is 14 residues long. In DNA, the CDR3 is TGTGCCTGGGCACCCCTCGCCGGGGTTGAAAAACTGTTTTTT. It is translated as CAWAPLAGVEKLFF.

The rearrangement links TRBV28 to TRBJ2-3, with 7 bases lining up with TRBD1. J lost 1 base, V lost 5 bases, and 6 bases had no gene match. This CDR3 has 15 amino acids. Germline loops: CDR1 MDHEN, CDR2 SYDVKM. The CDR3 loop reads CASSTAGQGTDTQYF. CDR3 coding DNA: TGTGCCAGCAGTACCGCCGGACAGGGCACAGATACGCAGTATTTT.

CDR3 nucleotides: TGTGCCAGCAGCTTGGCTCGGCTAGATTCCTACAATGAGCAGTTCTTC. Translation: CASSLARLDSYNEQFF. The chain links TRBV5-6 to TRBJ2-1, with D hard to call. Germline CDR1 is SGHDT and CDR2 is YYEEEE. Trimming pared 0 bases from V and 1 base from J, leaving 11 bases between. This CDR3 region has 16 residues.